This T cell receptor (beta chain) was sequenced in a study of OX40 agonist ivuxolimab in advanced cancers. This clone was observed once. Sequencing used immunoSEQ multiplex PCR; TCRdb keeps in-frame clones, though not all of them. The sample has tens of thousands of clones, about 91% seen once; the top ten hold 0.45% to 0.65%. The sequenced sample was CD4+ or CD8+ T cells sorted from blood, obtained in a trial of the OX40 agonist ivuxolimab. This TCR derives from an adult with an advanced solid tumor such as melanoma, head and neck, liver or kidney cancer.

CDR3 region: CASTPAGAPGDGYTF. CDR3 nucleotide sequence: TGTGCCAGCACCCCCGCAGGGGCCCCAGGGGATGGCTACACCTTC. The rearrangement links TRBV28 to TRBJ1-2, with a tentative D call TRBD1 (6 bases). The CDR3 is made up of 15 amino acids. The V gene's germline CDR1 is MDHEN and CDR2 SYDVKM. The V end lost 7 bases, the J end lost 6 bases, and 21 bases lay between the germline ends.